Listed below are T cell receptor beta chains from one sample, sequenced in a study of chemoradiotherapy in HPV16-positive cancers. Sequencing used immunoSEQ multiplex PCR; TCRdb keeps in-frame clones, though not all of them. The sample yields about 27,000 clones, about 94% seen once. Specimen: blood, collected from a patient who underwent chemoradiotherapy. Receptor source: a human donor with HPV-associated anogenital cancer. Each CDR3 is given without its conserved first and last residue.

TRBJ1-1	TRBV6-5	ASSGQTNTEAF
TRBJ2-5	TRBV9	ASSVLEGAKETQY
TRBJ2-3	TRBV19	ASSSTQGPDTQY
TRBJ2-1	TRBV9	ASSDAGKQF
TRBJ1-4	TRBV9	ASSVAYGNEKLF
TRBJ2-2	TRBV28	ASRLSGGENTGELF
TRBJ1-2	TRBV4-3	ASSQDRWDRGAGGYT
TRBJ2-1	TRBV18	ASSPARATKNYNEQF
TRBJ2-6	TRBV4-1	ASMLGAGGANVLT
TRBJ2-2	TRBV2	ASSELRGHTGELF
TRBJ1-6	TRBV18	ASSPGQGRNSPLH
TRBJ1-1	TRBV4-1	ASSQQGYMNTEAF
TRBJ2-2	TRBV29-1	SGGDRSGRELF
TRBJ2-1	TRBV11-3	ASSLSRTSYNEQF
TRBJ2-7	TRBV9	ASSVAGAYEQY
TRBJ1-6	TRBV19	ASPGLACSPLH
TRBJ2-7	TRBV7-9	ASSKEYEQY
TRBJ2-6	TRBV19	ASNPNGGRSGANVLT
TRBJ2-1	TRBV21-1	ASSNKTGGF
TRBJ2-6	TRBV29-1	SVLRLGFSGANVLT
TRBJ1-5	TRBV7-9	ASSLETTGQVPRSQH
TRBJ2-1	TRBV7-9	ASSYTGVAGEQF
TRBJ2-7	TRBV6-1	ASRVGGTQVEQY
TRBJ2-4	TRBV7-9	ASSPGASGGIQY
TRBJ1-1	TRBV28	ASSFVGVARTEAF
TRBJ2-1	TRBV7-9	ASSLGGPSLLNEQF